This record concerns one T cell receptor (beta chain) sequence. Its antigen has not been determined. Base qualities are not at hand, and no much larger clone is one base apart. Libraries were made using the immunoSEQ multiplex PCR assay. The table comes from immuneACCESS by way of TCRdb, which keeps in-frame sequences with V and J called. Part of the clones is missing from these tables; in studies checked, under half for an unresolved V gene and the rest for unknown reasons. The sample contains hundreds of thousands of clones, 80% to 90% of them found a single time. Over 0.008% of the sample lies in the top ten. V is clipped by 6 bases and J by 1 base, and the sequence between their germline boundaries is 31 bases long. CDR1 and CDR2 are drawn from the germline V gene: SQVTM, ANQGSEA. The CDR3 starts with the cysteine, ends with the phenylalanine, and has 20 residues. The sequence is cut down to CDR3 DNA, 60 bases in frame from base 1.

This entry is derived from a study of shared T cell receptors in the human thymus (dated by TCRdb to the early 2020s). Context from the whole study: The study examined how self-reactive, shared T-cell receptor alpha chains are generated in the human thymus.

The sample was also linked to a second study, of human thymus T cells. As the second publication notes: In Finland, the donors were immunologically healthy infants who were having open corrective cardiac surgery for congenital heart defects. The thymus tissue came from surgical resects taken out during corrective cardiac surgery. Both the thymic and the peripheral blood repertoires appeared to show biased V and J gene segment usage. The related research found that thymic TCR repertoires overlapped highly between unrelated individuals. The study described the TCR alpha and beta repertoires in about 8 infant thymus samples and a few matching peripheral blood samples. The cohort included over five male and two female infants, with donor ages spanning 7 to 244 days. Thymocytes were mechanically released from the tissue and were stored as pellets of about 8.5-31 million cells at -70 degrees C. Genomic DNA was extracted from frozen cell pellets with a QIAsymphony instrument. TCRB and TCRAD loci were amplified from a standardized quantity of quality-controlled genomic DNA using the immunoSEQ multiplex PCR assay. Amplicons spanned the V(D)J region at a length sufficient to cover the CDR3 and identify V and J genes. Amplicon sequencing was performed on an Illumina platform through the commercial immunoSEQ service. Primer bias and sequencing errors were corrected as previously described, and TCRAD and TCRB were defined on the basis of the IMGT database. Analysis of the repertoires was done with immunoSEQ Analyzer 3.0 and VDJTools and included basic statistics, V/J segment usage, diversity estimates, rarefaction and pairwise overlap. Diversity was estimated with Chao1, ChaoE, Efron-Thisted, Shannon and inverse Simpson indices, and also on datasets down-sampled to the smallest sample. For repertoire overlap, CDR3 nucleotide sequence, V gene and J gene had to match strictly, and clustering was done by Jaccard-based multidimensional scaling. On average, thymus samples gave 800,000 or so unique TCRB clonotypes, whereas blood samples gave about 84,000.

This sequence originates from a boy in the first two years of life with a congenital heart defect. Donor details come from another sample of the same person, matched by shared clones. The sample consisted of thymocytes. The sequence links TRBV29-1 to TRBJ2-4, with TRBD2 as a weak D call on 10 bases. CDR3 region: CSVAGTGLSGRAAAKNIQYF. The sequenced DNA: TGCAGCGTCGCCGGGACAGGGCTCAGCGGGAGGGCCGCGGCCAAAAACATTCAGTACTTC. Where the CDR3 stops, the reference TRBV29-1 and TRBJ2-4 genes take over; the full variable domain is SAVISQKPSRDICQRGTSLTIQCQVDSQVTMMFWYRQQPGQSLTLIATANQGSEATYESGFVIDKFPISRPNLTFSTLTVSNMSPEDSSIYLCSVAGTGLSGRAAAKNIQYFGAGTRLSVL.